These 17 T cell receptor beta chains originate from one sample sequenced in a study of blood T cell repertoires in COVID-19. The repertoire was sequenced with immunoSEQ multiplex PCR; TCRdb's copy has only in-frame clones and lacks some. Here the sample spans some 250,000 clones, roughly 76% being singletons. Sequenced material: peripheral blood. All receptors derive from a woman older than 75 with COVID-19, enrolled during active disease.

A single count supports this clone. The chain recombines TRBV3-1 (or the pseudogene TRBV3-2) with TRBJ2-6, with D hard to call. Germline V lookup: CDR1 LGHDT, CDR2 YNNKEL (reference sequence). CDR3 length equals 14 residues. Trimming pared 5 bases from V and 0 bases from J, leaving 5 bases between. Here the CDR3 DNA reads TGTGCCAGCAGCTCAGGCTCTGGGGCCAACGTCCTGACTTTC. As protein: CASSSGSGANVLTF.

V and J are TRBV7-9 and TRBJ1-1; 11 bases align to TRBD1. The length of the CDR3 is 14 residues. Trimming cost V 5 bases and J 7 bases; bases outside gene matches: 6. From germline, CDR1 is SEHNR and CDR2 FQNEAQ (reference sequence). For the CDR3, the DNA is TGTGCCAGCAGCCCCAAGGGACAGGGGGTTGAAGCTTTCTTT. It encodes CASSPKGQGVEAFF.

The chain recombines TRBV9 with TRBJ1-2; TRBD1 matches at 7 bases. There are 15 residues in the CDR3. V shed 4 bases and J 2 bases; nucleotides not matched to a gene: 8. CDR1 and CDR2 from the germline V gene are SGDLS and YYNGEE. The CDR3 sequence: CASSPGDRGNYGYTF. In nucleotides, the CDR3 is TGTGCCAGCAGCCCTGGGGACAGAGGGAACTATGGCTACACCTTC.

V usage is TRBV5-1 and J usage is TRBJ1-3; D is unclear. The CDR3 totals 14 residues. Trimming cost V 2 bases and J 0 bases, with 6 bases left between them. CDR1 and CDR2 from the germline V gene are SGHRS and YFSETQ. Here the CDR3 reads CASSLEGSGNTIYF. The CDR3 DNA is TGCGCCAGCAGCTTAGAGGGCTCTGGAAACACCATATATTTT.

This clone was counted a single time. The chain couples TRBV27 to TRBJ2-7, with TRBD1 matching 12 bases. J lost 5 bases, V lost 5 bases, and 7 bases had no gene match. This CDR3 contains 15 residues. Germline V lookup: CDR1 MNHEY, CDR2 SMNVEV (reference sequence). The CDR3 sequence is CASSHGGQGAHEQYF. Written as DNA, the CDR3 is TGTGCCAGCAGTCACGGGGGACAGGGGGCCCACGAGCAGTACTTC.

V and J are TRBV19 and TRBJ2-1; 13 bases are shared with TRBD2. The length of the CDR3 is 15 residues. Germline values: CDR1 LNHDA, CDR2 SQIVND (reference sequence). Trimming removed 4 bases from V and 6 bases from J; junction bases left unmatched: 3. For the CDR3, the DNA is TGTGCCAGTAGTACACTAGCGGGGGGGACCAATGAGCAGTTCTTC. Translation gives CASSTLAGGTNEQFF.

The chain combines TRBV30 with TRBJ2-3, with D perhaps matching TRBD1 (5 bases). V was cut by 1 base and J by 6 bases, with 11 bases left in between. The CDR3 is 13 amino acids. Per the germline V gene, CDR1 is GTSNPN and CDR2 is SVGIG (reference sequence). CDR3 residues: CAWSARARDTQYF. Written as DNA, the CDR3 is TGTGCCTGGAGTGCCAGGGCAAGGGATACGCAGTATTTT.

The rearrangement links TRBV9 to TRBJ2-6; D gene uncertain. This CDR3 spans 15 amino acids. V gave up 0 bases and J gave up 3 bases, with 7 bases separating them. Germline CDR1 SGDLS, CDR2 YYNGEE. The CDR3 protein is CASSVGVRGANVLTF. In DNA form, the CDR3 reads TGTGCCAGCAGCGTAGGAGTACGTGGGGCCAACGTCCTGACTTTC.

This sequence joins TRBV2 and TRBJ1-1, with unresolved D. This CDR3 region has 13 residues. Trimming pared 5 bases from V and 4 bases from J, leaving 11 bases between. CDR1 and CDR2 (germline): SNHLY, FYNNEI. The CDR3 region is CASSILRSTEAFF. DNA for the CDR3: TGTGCCAGCAGTATACTTAGATCCACTGAAGCTTTCTTT.

Turning to this clone: Within the sample, other DNA sequences also encode this same CDR3. The CDR3, as DNA: TGCGCCAGCAGCTTGGCGGGGGTAAATTCACCCCTCCACTTT. This encodes CASSLAGVNSPLHF. The J gene is TRBJ1-6, the V gene TRBV5-1; D is perhaps TRBD1 (5 bases). This CDR3 region has 14 residues. V lost 0 bases, J lost 7 bases, and 8 bases lay in between. Per the germline V gene, CDR1 is SGHRS and CDR2 is YFSETQ.

The chain uses TRBV7-9 and TRBJ2-3; 9 positions agree with TRBD1. The V and J ends lost 5 bases and 3 bases, in that order; junction bases with no gene match: 6. This CDR3 region has 15 residues. Germline V gives CDR1 SEHNR, CDR2 FQNEAQ (reference sequence). CDR3 amino acids: CASSRQGVSTDTQYF. The CDR3 nucleotides read TGTGCCAGCAGCCGACAGGGGGTCAGTACAGATACGCAGTATTTT.

This rearrangement joins TRBV28 to TRBJ1-2; D is uncertain. The V end was cut by 9 bases, the J end by 7 bases, with 15 bases between. The CDR3 totals 12 residues. Germline V lookup: CDR1 MDHEN, CDR2 SYDVKM. CDR3 amino acids: CASPRGTGGYTF. In DNA, the CDR3 is TGTGCCAGTCCGCGGGGAACTGGTGGCTACACCTTC.

The chain joins TRBV5-4 to TRBJ1-6; D not certain. The CDR3 totals 16 residues. Between the trimmed V and J ends, which lost 4 bases and 5 bases, there was a span of 16 bases. Germline CDR1 and CDR2: SGHNT and YYREEE (reference sequence). The CDR3 here is CASSPDGVSNNSPLHF. The CDR3 DNA sequence: TGTGCCAGCAGCCCCGACGGGGTATCCAATAATTCACCCCTCCACTTT.

This rearrangement joins TRBV18 to TRBJ1-1; D call uncertain. The V end lost 4 bases, the J end lost 12 bases, and 18 bases lay between the germline ends. Germline V CDR1 and CDR2: KGHSH, LQKENI. CDR3 length: 13 amino acids. The CDR3 region has the DNA TGTGCCAGCTCACTAAATCCGGGTGGAGACTCTTTCTTT. It is translated as CASSLNPGGDSFF.

V usage is TRBV6-4 and J usage is TRBJ2-7; TRBD2 agrees at 8 bases. V dropped 5 bases and J dropped 4; count of bases not matched to a gene: 10. The CDR3 sequence is 15 residues long. Germline V CDR1 and CDR2: MRHNA, SNTAGT. The DNA for the CDR3 is TGTGCCAGCAGTTTCCTAGCGGGCCCTGGGTACGAGCAGTACTTC. Translation: CASSFLAGPGYEQYF.

With respect to this clone: At one end, the junction sequence differs from germline, possibly due to a read error. The CDR3 here is CASSRTGIGETQYF. CDR3 nucleotides: TGTGCTAGCAGCCGGACAGGGATTGGGGAGACCCAGTACTTC. The chain employs TRBV7-7 and TRBJ2-5; 8 nucleotides line up with TRBD1. CDR1 SSHAT and CDR2 FNYEAQ come from the germline V gene (reference sequence). The CDR3 is 14 amino acids.

The chain carries TRBV30 and TRBJ1-6, with D hard to call. Trimming left V 2 bases short and J 13 bases short, with 18 bases between. CDR1 is GTSNPN, CDR2 SVGIG, per germline (reference sequence). The CDR3 runs to 14 residues. In DNA, the CDR3 is TGTGCCTGGAGTTCCTCCTCCGGGGTAACGCCCCTCCACTTT. The encoded protein is CAWSSSSGVTPLHF. The full variable domain, its missing parts supplied by reference TRBV30 and TRBJ1-6, is SQTIHQWPATLVQPVGSPLSLECTVEGTSNPNLYWYRQAAGRGLQLLFYSVGIGQISSEVPQNLSASRPQDRQFILSSKKLLLSDSGFYLCAWSSSSGVTPLHFGNGTRLTVT.